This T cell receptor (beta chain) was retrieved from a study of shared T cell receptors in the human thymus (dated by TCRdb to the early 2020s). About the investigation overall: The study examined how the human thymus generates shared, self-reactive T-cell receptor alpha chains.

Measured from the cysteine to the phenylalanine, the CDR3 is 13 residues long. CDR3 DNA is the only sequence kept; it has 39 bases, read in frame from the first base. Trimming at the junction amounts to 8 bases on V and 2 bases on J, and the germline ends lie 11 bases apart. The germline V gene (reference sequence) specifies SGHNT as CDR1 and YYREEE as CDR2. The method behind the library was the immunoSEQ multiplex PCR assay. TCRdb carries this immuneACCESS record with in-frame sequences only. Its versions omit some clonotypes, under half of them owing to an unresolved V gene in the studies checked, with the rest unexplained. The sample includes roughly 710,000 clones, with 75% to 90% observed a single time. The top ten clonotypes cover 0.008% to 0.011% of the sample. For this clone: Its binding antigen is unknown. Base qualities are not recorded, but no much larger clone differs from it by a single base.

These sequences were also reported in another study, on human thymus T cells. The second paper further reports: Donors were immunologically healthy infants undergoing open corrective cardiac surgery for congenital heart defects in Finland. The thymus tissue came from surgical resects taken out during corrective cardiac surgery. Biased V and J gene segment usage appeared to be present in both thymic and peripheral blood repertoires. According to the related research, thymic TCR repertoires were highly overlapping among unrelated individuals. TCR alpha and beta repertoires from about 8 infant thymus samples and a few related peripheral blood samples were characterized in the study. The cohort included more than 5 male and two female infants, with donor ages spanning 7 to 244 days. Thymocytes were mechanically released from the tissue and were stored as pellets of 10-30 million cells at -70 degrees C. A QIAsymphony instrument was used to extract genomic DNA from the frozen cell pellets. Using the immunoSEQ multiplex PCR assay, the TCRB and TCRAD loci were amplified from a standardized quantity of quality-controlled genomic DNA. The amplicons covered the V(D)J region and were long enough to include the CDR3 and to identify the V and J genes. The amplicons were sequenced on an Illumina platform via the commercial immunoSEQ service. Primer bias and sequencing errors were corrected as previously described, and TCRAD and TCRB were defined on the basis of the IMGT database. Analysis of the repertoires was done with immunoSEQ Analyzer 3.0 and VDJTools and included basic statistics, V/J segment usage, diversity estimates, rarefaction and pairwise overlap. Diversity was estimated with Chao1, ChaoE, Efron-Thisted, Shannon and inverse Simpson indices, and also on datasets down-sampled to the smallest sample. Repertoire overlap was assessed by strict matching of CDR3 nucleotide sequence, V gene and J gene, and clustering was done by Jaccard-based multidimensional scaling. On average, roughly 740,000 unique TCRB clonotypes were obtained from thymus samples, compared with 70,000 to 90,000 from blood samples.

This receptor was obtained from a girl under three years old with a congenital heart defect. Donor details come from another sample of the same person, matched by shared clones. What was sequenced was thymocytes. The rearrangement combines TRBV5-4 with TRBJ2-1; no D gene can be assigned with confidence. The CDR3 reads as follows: CASGSATYNEQFF. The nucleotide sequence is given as TGTGCCAGTGGCTCAGCGACCTACAATGAGCAGTTCTTC.